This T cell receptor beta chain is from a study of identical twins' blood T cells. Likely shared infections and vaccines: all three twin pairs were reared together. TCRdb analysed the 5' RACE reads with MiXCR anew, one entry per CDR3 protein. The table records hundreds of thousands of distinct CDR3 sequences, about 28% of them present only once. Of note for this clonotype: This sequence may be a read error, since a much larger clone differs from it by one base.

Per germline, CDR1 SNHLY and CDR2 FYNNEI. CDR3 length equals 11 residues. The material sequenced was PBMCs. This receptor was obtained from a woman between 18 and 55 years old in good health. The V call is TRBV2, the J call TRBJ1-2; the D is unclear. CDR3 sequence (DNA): TGTGCCAGCAGGGAGACCTATGACTACACCTTC. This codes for CASRETYDYTF.